The T cell receptor (beta chain) described here comes from a study of blood T cell repertoires in COVID-19 (dated by TCRdb to the early 2020s). Regarding the research as a whole: The collaborator samples originated in the United States, Italy and Spain and spanned the acute and convalescent phases of COVID-19. The material from the prospective study consisted of cDNA or gDNA derived from T cells, B-cell-depleted T cells, or PBMCs. The dataset comprised deeply sampled blood TCRbeta repertoires from subjects exposed to, actively infected with, or recovered from COVID-19. The repertoires were released in a freely available public database meant as a resource for research on the immune response to SARS-CoV-2. Samples were obtained from the ongoing ImmuneRACE study (first 160 participants) and from about 1,300 subjects provided by 6 global collaborators. Nearly every sample came with metadata listing a de-identified subject ID, COVID-19 status, age in years and sex. Where available, HLA class I and class II types were taken from metadata supplied by the sample provider and were not determined by assay-based typing. Beyond this particular receptor, the publication reports: How much clinical and demographic metadata was included differed by source and by participant, and the metadata was provided uncurated.

Whole blood was collected in K2EDTA tubes by collaborating institutions according to the institutions' own protocols. For TCRbeta analysis, collaborators shipped samples as frozen whole blood, isolated PBMCs, or DNA extracted from either of those sample types. This clone was detected only a few times. Its antigen target is currently unknown. Nothing much larger sits one base from this clone, and base qualities are not available. The cysteine opens and the phenylalanine closes a CDR3 of 16 amino acids. CDR3 DNA is the only sequence kept; it has 48 bases, read in frame from the first base. The immunoSEQ Assay, a bias-controlled multiplex PCR, was used to amplify TCRbeta CDR3 regions from genomic DNA. The study's own analysis went as follows. The number of nucleated cells in each sample was estimated by amplification of reference gene primers within the assay. To quantify the absolute abundance of each unique TCRbeta CDR3 rearrangement, sequence reads were collapsed and filtered. For each sample, productive Simpson clonality was calculated as the square root of Simpson's diversity index over productive rearrangements. TCRdb retrieved this table from immuneACCESS and kept in-frame rearrangements only. Not all clones are present; in checked studies, unresolved V genes account for under half, and no reason is known for the remainder. V and J calls and clone size are given by that table; D and trimming were obtained from the DNA. Counted in this sample were about 110,000 clones; 86% of them appeared once. Approximately 4.7% of the sample is taken by the ten largest.

This TCR derives from a man in his forties or fifties with acute or convalescent COVID-19. Material for sequencing was peripheral blood. The V and J genes are TRBV21-1 and TRBJ1-3; the table's D call, TRBD1, has no DNA check behind it. TRBV21-1 is assigned pseudogene status. The CDR3 protein sequence reads: CASSKVTASSGNTIYF. The DNA sequence follows: TGTGCCAGCAGCAAAGTAACAGCCAGCTCTGGAAACACCATATATTTT.